Below, 20 T cell receptor beta chains from the same sample are listed, as sequenced in a study of T cells in narcolepsy. TCRdb's table, derived via immunoSEQ multiplex PCR, lists solely in-frame clones and lacks some. The sample consists of about 34,000 clones, roughly four fifths of them appearing once. Sequencing was performed on CD45RA- memory CD4+ T cells from PBMCs. Every receptor here comes from a human donor with narcolepsy.

The rearrangement uses TRBV19 and TRBJ1-5; D remains ambiguous. The CDR3 contains 13 residues. Trimming cost V 4 bases and J 3 bases, with 7 bases left between them. Per germline, CDR1 LNHDA and CDR2 SQIVND (reference sequence). The CDR3 nucleotides are TGTGCCAGTAGTACCGGACTCAATCAGCCCCAGCATTTT. The encoded protein is CASSTGLNQPQHF.

This chain connects TRBV6-6 to TRBJ1-2; 8 bases align to TRBD1. CDR1 and CDR2 from the germline V gene are MNHNY and SVGAGI (reference sequence). The CDR3 sequence is 12 residues long. Losses at the gene ends were 7 bases for V and 8 bases for J; bases not matched to a gene: 6. In DNA, the CDR3 is TGTGCCAGCACCGACGGACAGGGAGGCTACACCTTC. Amino acid sequence: CASTDGQGGYTF.

The V gene is TRBV29-1, the J gene TRBJ1-1; a weak D match, TRBD1 (6 bases). The CDR3 runs 14 residues. Germline CDR1 reads SQVTM; CDR2 reads ANQGSEA. The V end was cut by 7 bases, the J end by 3 bases, with 18 bases between. CDR3 sequence (DNA): TGCAGCGCCATAACGGGGGCCGCCTACACTGAAGCTTTCTTT. Residues: CSAITGAAYTEAFF.

V and J are TRBV27 and TRBJ1-4; a weak D match, TRBD1 (5 bases). Trimming removed 5 bases at V and 6 bases at J, with 10 bases between. The CDR3 has 13 residues. The germline V gene encodes CDR1 MNHEY and CDR2 SMNVEV (reference sequence). For the CDR3, the DNA is TGTGCCAGCAGTCGCAGGGAGGATGAAAAACTGTTTTTT. Amino acid sequence: CASSRREDEKLFF.

V gene TRBV10-1 combines with J gene TRBJ2-7; unclear D gene. The CDR3 totals 13 residues. Trimming took 0 bases from V and 7 from J, leaving 10 bases between them. Per germline, CDR1 WNHNN and CDR2 SYGVQD (reference sequence). DNA of the CDR3: TGCGCCAGCAGTGAGTCGGGTCATTCTGAGCAGTACTTC. This codes for CASSESGHSEQYF.

This clone has more than one count but fewer than ten. The same CDR3 also results from other DNA sequences found in this sample. The chain carries TRBV6-5 and TRBJ1-1; D uncertain. With 2 bases removed from V and 5 bases from J, the gap between germline ends came to 6 bases. Germline V gene lookup returns CDR1 MNHEY and CDR2 SVGAGI. CDR3 length: 12 amino acids. The CDR3 loop reads CASSYAGTEAFF. Here the CDR3 DNA reads TGTGCCAGCAGTTACGCGGGAACTGAAGCTTTCTTT.

This chain joins TRBV27 and TRBJ1-5; D is undetermined. The germline V and J ends were trimmed by 2 bases and 7 bases, with 12 bases remaining between them. Germline V CDR1 and CDR2: MNHEY, SMNVEV (reference sequence). This CDR3 spans 14 amino acids. The chain's CDR3 is CASSLGGSRQPQHF. CDR3 nucleotide sequence: TGTGCCAGCAGTTTAGGCGGGTCCCGGCAGCCCCAGCATTTT.

V gene TRBV19 combines with J gene TRBJ2-7; D might be TRBD1 (6 bases). V lost 3 bases to trimming and J lost 5 bases, with 11 bases between them. Germline V CDR1 and CDR2: LNHDA, SQIVND (reference sequence). This CDR3 region has 13 residues. The CDR3, as DNA: TGTGCCAGTAGTATCCAGGGGAAGAACGAGCAGTACTTC. It yields the protein CASSIQGKNEQYF.

The chain carries TRBV10-3 and TRBJ2-3; D call uncertain. V lost 6 bases and J lost 0, with 19 bases in between. Germline V gene sequence: CDR1 ENHRY, CDR2 SYGVKD. The CDR3 has 17 amino acids. This CDR3 is CAIREQWAGRSTDTQYF. Here the CDR3 DNA reads TGTGCCATCAGGGAACAATGGGCAGGACGGAGCACAGATACGCAGTATTTT.

The chain has TRBV19 and TRBJ1-2; D is uncertain. The germline gives CDR1 LNHDA, CDR2 SQIVND (reference sequence). V lost 4 bases, J lost 4 bases, and 22 bases lay in between. The CDR3 is 17 residues long. DNA for the CDR3: TGTGCCAGTAGTAGGATGCCGACAAATCGAAAGATCTATGGCTACACCTTC. Amino acid sequence: CASSRMPTNRKIYGYTF. The full variable domain, its missing parts supplied by reference TRBV19 and TRBJ1-2, is DGGITQSPKYLFRKEGQNVTLSCEQNLNHDAMYWYRQDPGQGLRLIYYSQIVNDFQKGDIAEGYSVSREKKESFPLTVTSAQKNPTAFYLCASSRMPTNRKIYGYTFGSGTRLTVV.

CDR3 nucleotides: TGTGCCAGCAGCTTAGAAAAAAATGGCTACACCTTC. Residues: CASSLEKNGYTF. J is TRBJ1-2 and V is TRBV7-9; D call uncertain. In germline, CDR1 is SEHNR, CDR2 FQNEAQ (reference sequence). CDR3 length: 12 amino acids. V lost 1 base, J lost 6 bases, and 6 bases lay in between.

The genes are TRBV5-1 and TRBJ2-5; 13 bases match TRBD2. J was trimmed by 0 bases and V by 5 bases; bases with no gene match: 1. CDR1 and CDR2 (germline): SGHRS, YFSETQ. This CDR3 spans 15 amino acids. The CDR3 DNA is TGCGCCAGCAGACTAGCGGGAGGGTACCAAGAGACCCAGTACTTC. It specifies CASRLAGGYQETQYF.

The chain links TRBV7-6 to TRBJ2-3; 8 bases map to TRBD1. The CDR3 extends over 15 amino acids. Trimming at V came to 6 bases and at J to 8 bases, leaving 13 bases not matched to a gene. CDR1 is SGHVS, CDR2 FNYEAQ, per germline. This chain's CDR3 is CASSNAGGGRGTQYF. For the CDR3, the DNA is TGTGCCAGCAGTAACGCAGGGGGCGGTCGAGGTACGCAGTATTTT.

This sequence joins TRBV6-1 and TRBJ2-2; D is unresolved. The V and J ends lost 2 bases and 8 bases respectively, with 6 bases between them. The CDR3 consists of 12 residues. Germline-derived CDR1 and CDR2 are MNHNS and SASEGT. The chain's CDR3 is CASSEYGGELFF. In DNA form, the CDR3 reads TGTGCCAGCAGTGAATACGGAGGGGAGCTGTTTTTT.

The sample holds one count of this clone. The chain has TRBV5-4 and TRBJ2-2; 7 positions match TRBD1. The CDR3 length is 17 residues. Germline CDR1 is SGHNT and CDR2 is YYREEE (reference sequence). V gave up 3 bases and J gave up 2 bases; unmatched junction bases: 10. CDR3: CASSWPPTGTNTGELFF. The CDR3 DNA reads as TGTGCCAGCAGCTGGCCACCGACAGGGACCAACACCGGGGAGCTGTTTTTT.

The chain links TRBV5-4 to TRBJ2-1, with TRBD2 matching over 12 bases. The germline V gene has CDR1 SGHNT and CDR2 YYREEE (reference sequence). V lost 0 bases and J lost 7; bases outside the gene matches: 2. The length of the CDR3 is 15 residues. CDR3 loop: CASSLGLAGGNEQFF. The CDR3 nucleotides are TGTGCCAGCAGCTTGGGGCTAGCGGGGGGGAATGAGCAGTTCTTC.

The chain has TRBV15 and TRBJ1-4; D is undetermined. Germline V gene lookup returns CDR1 LNHNV and CDR2 YYDKDF (reference sequence). Trimming took off 1 base at V and 4 bases at J, with 16 bases between the two ends. The CDR3 has 17 residues. The CDR3 loop is CATSRVARAVGNEKLFF. In DNA, the CDR3 is TGTGCCACCAGCAGAGTGGCGAGGGCCGTGGGTAATGAAAAACTGTTTTTT.

This chain links TRBV30 with TRBJ1-2; D is ambiguous. Germline V gene data show CDR1 as GTSNPN and CDR2 as SVGIG (reference sequence). Trimming removed 1 base from V and 8 bases from J, with 8 bases in between. CDR3 length equals 11 residues. CDR3 protein: CAWSEGGGYTF. The CDR3 DNA follows: TGTGCCTGGAGTGAGGGCGGAGGCTACACCTTC. Combining the CDR3 with reference TRBV30 and TRBJ1-2 gives the whole variable domain SQTIHQWPATLVQPVGSPLSLECTVEGTSNPNLYWYRQAAGRGLQLLFYSVGIGQISSEVPQNLSASRPQDRQFILSSKKLLLSDSGFYLCAWSEGGGYTFGSGTRLTVV.

In regard to this clone: Without the conserved terminal phenylalanine or tryptophan, this CDR3 likely stems from a read error. No DNA is shown, since the ends of the CDR3 on it are uncertain; the CDR3 is the one TCRdb lists. The chain carries TRBV9 and TRBJ1-4. From germline, CDR1 is SGDLS and CDR2 YYNGEE. The CDR3 sequence runs 11 residues, both termini included. The CDR3 region is CASSVVGGGIS.

The chain links TRBV5-4 to TRBJ2-1; TRBD2 is a possible D gene (7 bases). Trimming cost V 3 bases and J 8 bases, with 18 bases left between them. The CDR3 sequence is 15 residues long. Germline V gene lookup returns CDR1 SGHNT and CDR2 YYREEE (reference sequence). The CDR3, as DNA: TGTGCCAGCAGCTCGGGGCGGGGGCGCTTCGATGAGCAGTTCTTC. Residues: CASSSGRGRFDEQFF.